The next 5 T cell receptor beta chains were all read from a single sample in a study of T cells expressing NK-cell markers. One entry per CDR3 protein, without DNA, is what TCRdb gives after re-calling the 5' RACE reads. In total, the table holds 550,000 to 600,000 distinct CDR3 sequences. The sequencing input was blood T cells: a sorted CD56 or NKG2C T cell subset, CD4+ or CD8+ T cells, or bulk PBMC T cells (not recorded which). The receptors originated from a man aged 18-30 years in good health.

The genes are TRBV29-1 and TRBJ2-5; without DNA, the TCRdb call of TRBD2 cannot be checked. The CDR3 extends over 15 amino acids. The germline CDR1 and CDR2 sequences are SQVTM and ANQGSEA. CDR3 sequence: CSVAGTSGPQETQYF.

The J gene is TRBJ1-1, the V gene TRBV20-1; TCRdb picks TRBD1, but there is no DNA to check that call. The CDR3 sequence is 13 residues long. Germline V gives CDR1 DFQATT, CDR2 SNEGSKA (reference sequence). The CDR3 loop is CSARTGSNTEAFF.

The V gene is TRBV10-3, the J gene TRBJ2-1. CDR3 length: 12 residues. Germline-derived CDR1 and CDR2 are ENHRY and SYGVKD. Here the CDR3 reads CAISGTNNEQFF.

The rearrangement links TRBV4-1 to TRBJ2-5; TCRdb picks TRBD2, but there is no DNA to check that call. The CDR3 consists of 16 residues. Germline-derived CDR1 and CDR2 are MGHRA and YSYEKL. The CDR3 region is CASSPTSGMIQETQYF.

This chain joins TRBV28 and TRBJ2-7; no DNA is available, so the TRBD2 call from TCRdb remains unchecked. CDR3 size: 15 residues. Germline CDR1 and CDR2: MDHEN and SYDVKM. The CDR3 reads CASRLSGRAPYEQYF.